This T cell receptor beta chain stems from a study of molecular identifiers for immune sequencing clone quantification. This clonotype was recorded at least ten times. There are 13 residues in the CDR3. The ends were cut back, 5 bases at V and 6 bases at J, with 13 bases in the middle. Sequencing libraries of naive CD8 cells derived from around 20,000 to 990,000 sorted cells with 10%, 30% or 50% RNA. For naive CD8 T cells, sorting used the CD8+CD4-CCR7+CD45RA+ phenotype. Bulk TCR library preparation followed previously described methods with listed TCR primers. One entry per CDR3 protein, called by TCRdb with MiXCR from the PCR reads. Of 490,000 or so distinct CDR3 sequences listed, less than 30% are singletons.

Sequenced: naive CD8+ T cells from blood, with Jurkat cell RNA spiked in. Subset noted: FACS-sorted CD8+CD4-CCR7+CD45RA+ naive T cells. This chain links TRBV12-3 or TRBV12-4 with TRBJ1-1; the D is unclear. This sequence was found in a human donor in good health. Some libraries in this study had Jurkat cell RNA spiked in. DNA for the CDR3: TGTGCCAGCAGTCCCGGCCGGCGGGCTGAAGCTTTCTTT. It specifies CASSPGRRAEAFF.